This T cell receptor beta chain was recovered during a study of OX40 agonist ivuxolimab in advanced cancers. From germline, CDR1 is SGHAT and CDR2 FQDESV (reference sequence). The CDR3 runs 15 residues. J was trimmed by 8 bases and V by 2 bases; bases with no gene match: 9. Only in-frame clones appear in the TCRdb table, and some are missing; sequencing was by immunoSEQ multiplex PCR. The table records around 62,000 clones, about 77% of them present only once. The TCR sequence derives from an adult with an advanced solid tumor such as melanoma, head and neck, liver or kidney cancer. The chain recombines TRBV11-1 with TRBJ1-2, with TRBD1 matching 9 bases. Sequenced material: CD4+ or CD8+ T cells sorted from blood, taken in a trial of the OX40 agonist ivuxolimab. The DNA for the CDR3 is TGTGCCAGCAGCTTAACAGGGGGCCCTCCGGAGGGCTACACCTTC. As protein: CASSLTGGPPEGYTF.